The entry below describes one T cell receptor beta chain. These data are taken from a study of control samples from healthy donors and cancer patients. This CDR3 comprises 15 residues. V dropped 5 bases and J dropped 3; count of bases not matched to a gene: 5. Per germline, CDR1 LNHNV and CDR2 YYDKDF (reference sequence). Produced via immunoSEQ multiplex PCR; TCRdb's table is partial and in-frame only. Of 150,000 to 200,000 clones in the sample, 80% to 95% were seen once. The TCR sequence derives from a woman younger than 45 in good health. This chain joins TRBV15 and TRBJ1-5, with 9 positions matching TRBD1. The specimen sequenced was blood. CDR3 amino acids: CATSRGDRVNQPQHF. The CDR3 DNA reads TGTGCCACCAGCCGAGGGGACAGGGTCAATCAGCCCCAGCATTTT.